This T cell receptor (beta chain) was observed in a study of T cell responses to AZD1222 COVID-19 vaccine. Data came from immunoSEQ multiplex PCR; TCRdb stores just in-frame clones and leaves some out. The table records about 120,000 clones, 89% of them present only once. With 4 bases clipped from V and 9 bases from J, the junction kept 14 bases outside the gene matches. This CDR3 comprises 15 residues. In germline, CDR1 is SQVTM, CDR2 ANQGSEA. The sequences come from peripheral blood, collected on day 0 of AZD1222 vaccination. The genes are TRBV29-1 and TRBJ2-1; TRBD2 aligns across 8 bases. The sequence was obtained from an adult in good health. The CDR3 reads CSVVPRGGKTTEQFF. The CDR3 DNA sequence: TGCAGCGTTGTGCCCCGGGGGGGAAAAACGACTGAGCAGTTCTTC.